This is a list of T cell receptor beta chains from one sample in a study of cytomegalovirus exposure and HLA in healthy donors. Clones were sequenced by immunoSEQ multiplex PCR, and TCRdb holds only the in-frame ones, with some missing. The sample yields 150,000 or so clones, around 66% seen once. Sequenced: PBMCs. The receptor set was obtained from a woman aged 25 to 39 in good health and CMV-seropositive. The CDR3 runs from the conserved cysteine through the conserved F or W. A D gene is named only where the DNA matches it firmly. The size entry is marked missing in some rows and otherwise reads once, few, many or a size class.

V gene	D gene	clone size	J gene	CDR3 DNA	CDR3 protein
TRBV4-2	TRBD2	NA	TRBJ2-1	TGTGCCAGCAGCCAAACCACTAGCGGAAACTACAATGAGCAGTTCTTC	CASSQTTSGNYNEQFF
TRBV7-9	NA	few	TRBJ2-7	TGTGCCAGCAGCTTCGGGAACACCGAGCAGTACTTC	CASSFGNTEQYF
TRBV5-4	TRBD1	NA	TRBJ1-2	TGTGCCAGCACCACGGGACAGGGACAGGGTGGCTACACCTTC	CASTTGQGQGGYTF
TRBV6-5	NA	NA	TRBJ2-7	TGTGCCAGCAGTTCACAGGGTACAAGGTCCTACGAGCAGTACTTC	CASSSQGTRSYEQYF
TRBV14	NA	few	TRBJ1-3	TGTGCCAGCAGCGGACTATCCTCTGGAAACACCATATATTTT	CASSGLSSGNTIYF
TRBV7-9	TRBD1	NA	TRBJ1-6	TGTGCCAGCAGACACCAGGGGGAAGAATCACCCCTCCACTTT	CASRHQGEESPLHF
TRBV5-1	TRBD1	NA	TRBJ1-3	TGCGCCAGCAGCCTGACAGGGTCTGGAAACACCATATATTTT	CASSLTGSGNTIYF
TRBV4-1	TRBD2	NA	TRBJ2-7	TGCGCCAGCAGCCAGAGACCGGGACTAGCTTACGAGCAGTACTTC	CASSQRPGLAYEQYF
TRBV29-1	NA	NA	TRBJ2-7	TGCAGCGTTGATACGGGTTATAGCGAGCAGTACTTC	CSVDTGYSEQYF
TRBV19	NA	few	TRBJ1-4	TGTGCCAGTAGTCCCACGACGGGGAGTAATGAAAAACTGTTTTTT	CASSPTTGSNEKLFF
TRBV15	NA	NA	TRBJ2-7	TGTGCCACCAGCAGAGATATGGGACTCTACGAGCAGTACTTC	CATSRDMGLYEQYF
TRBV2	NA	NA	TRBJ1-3	TGTGCCAGCAGATACAGCTCTGGAAACACCATATATTTT	CASRYSSGNTIYF
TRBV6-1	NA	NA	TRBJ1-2	TGTGCCAGCAGTGAAGCCGGGGAAACCTTTGCCTATGGCTACACCTTC	CASSEAGETFAYGYTF
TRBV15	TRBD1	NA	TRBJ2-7	TGTGCCACCAGCAGGGACAGGGCGGCCTACGAGCAGTACTTC	CATSRDRAAYEQYF
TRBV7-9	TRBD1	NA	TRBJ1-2	TGTGCCAGCAGCCCCGGGACAGGTAACTCCGCTGGCTACACCTTC	CASSPGTGNSAGYTF
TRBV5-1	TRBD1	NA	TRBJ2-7	TGCGCCAGCAGCTCGGGACAGCTTACCTACGAGCAGTACTTC	CASSSGQLTYEQYF
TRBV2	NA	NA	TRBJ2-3	TGTGCCAGCAGTGATGGCGGGAGCACAGATACGCAGTATTTT	CASSDGGSTDTQYF
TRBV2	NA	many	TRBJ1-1	TGTGCCAGCAGTGAGGGGCAGGATCTCGGTGACGCTTTCTTT	CASSEGQDLGDAFF
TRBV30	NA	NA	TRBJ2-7	TGTGCCTGGAGTCCGGACTCAAGCTCCTACGAGCAGTACTTC	CAWSPDSSSYEQYF
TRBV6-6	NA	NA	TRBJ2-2	TGTGCCAGCAGGGTCACCGGGGGTAACACCGGGGAGCTGTTTTTT	CASRVTGGNTGELFF
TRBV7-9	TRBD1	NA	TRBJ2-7	TGTGCCAGCAGCTCAAGGGGACAGGGGCTCTCCTACGAGCAGTACTTC	CASSSRGQGLSYEQYF
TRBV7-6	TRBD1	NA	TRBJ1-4	TGTGCCAGCAGCTTAAAAAGGGACAGGGGTGAAAAACTGTTTTTT	CASSLKRDRGEKLFF
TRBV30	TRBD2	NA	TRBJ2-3	TGTGCCTGGGGAAGGGGGCTAGCGGGAGTCGTATCAGATACGCAGTATTTT	CAWGRGLAGVVSDTQYF
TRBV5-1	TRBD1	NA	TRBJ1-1	TGCGCCAGCAGCTCGAACACAGGGGGCACTGAAGCTTTCTTT	CASSSNTGGTEAFF
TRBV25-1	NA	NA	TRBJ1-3	TGTGCCAGCAGGGGCAGGTTTTTTGTAGCGTCGGGAAACACCATATATTTT	CASRGRFFVASGNTIYF
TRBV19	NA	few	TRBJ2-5	TGTGCCAGTAGTATATCGGGTTCACCGGGGGAGACCCAGTACTTC	CASSISGSPGETQYF
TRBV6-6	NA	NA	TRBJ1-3	TGTGCCAGCAGTTATTCGGTGATCTCTGGAAACACCATATATTTT	CASSYSVISGNTIYF
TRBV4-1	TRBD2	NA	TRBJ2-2	TGCGCCAGCAGCCAACGGTTCGGGAGGGACACCGGGGAGCTGTTTTTT	CASSQRFGRDTGELFF
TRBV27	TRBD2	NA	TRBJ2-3	TGTGCCAGCAGAATCCTAGCGGGAGGGCTGGCAGATACGCAGTATTTT	CASRILAGGLADTQYF
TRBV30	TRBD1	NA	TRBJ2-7	TGTGCCTGGAGTGGAGGGGGCTCTCTCTCCTACGAGCAGTACTTC	CAWSGGGSLSYEQYF
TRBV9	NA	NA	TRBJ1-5	TGTGCCAGCAGCGAGAGGCGGGGGCGGGGGTCACAGCCCCAGCATTTT	CASSERRGRGSQPQHF
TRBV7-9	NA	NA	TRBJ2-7	TGTGCCAGCAGCTTCCGACAGGACTACGAGCAGTACTTC	CASSFRQDYEQYF
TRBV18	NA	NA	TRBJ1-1	TGTGCCAGCTCACCCATCACTATGACAGGCACTGAAGCTTTCTTT	CASSPITMTGTEAFF
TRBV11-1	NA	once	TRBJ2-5	TGTGCCAGCAGCTTAGAACCAGGGTACCAAGAGACCCAGTACTTC	CASSLEPGYQETQYF
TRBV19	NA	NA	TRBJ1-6	TGTGCCAGTAGTATATTAGCCGCGGGTAGCTCCTATAATTCACCCCTCCACTTT	CASSILAAGSSYNSPLHF
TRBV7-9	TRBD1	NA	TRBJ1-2	TGTGCCAGCAGTACCCAGGGGGTGGACTATGGCTACACCTTC	CASSTQGVDYGYTF
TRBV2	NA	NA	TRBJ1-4	TGTGCCAGCAGTGAAAGGGAGGCCCTTAATGAAAAACTGTTTTTT	CASSEREALNEKLFF
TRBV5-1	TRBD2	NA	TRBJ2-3	TGCGCCAGCAGCTTTAGGACTAGTGACATAGATACGCAGTATTTT	CASSFRTSDIDTQYF
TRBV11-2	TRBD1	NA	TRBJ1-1	TGTGCCAGCAGCTCCGGACAGGGTGAAGCTTTCTTT	CASSSGQGEAFF
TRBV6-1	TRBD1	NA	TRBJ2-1	TGTGCCAGCGGACAGGGTAATAATGAGCAGTTCTTC	CASGQGNNEQFF
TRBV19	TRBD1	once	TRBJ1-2	TGTGCCAGTAGTATAGATCGGGGCCAGGGGGCCTTGGGCTACACCTTC	CASSIDRGQGALGYTF
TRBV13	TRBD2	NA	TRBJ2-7	TGTGCCAGCAGCTTAACGGGGAGGGACGAGCAGTACTTC	CASSLTGRDEQYF
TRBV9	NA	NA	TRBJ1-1	TGTGCCAGCAACTCCGGGGGGGTGGGCACTGAAGCTTTCTTT	CASNSGGVGTEAFF
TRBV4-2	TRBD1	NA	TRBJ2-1	TGTGCCAGCAGCCAGGACAGGGGGCTCGGTGAGCAGTTCTTC	CASSQDRGLGEQFF
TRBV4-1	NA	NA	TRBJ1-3	TGCGCCAGCAGCCAGTCAGAAACAGGAAACACCATATATTTT	CASSQSETGNTIYF
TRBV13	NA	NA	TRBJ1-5	TGTGCCAGCAGCCTCGAGGGCAGCGGGCAGCCCCAGCATTTT	CASSLEGSGQPQHF
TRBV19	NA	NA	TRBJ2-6	TGTGCCAGTACAGGGGTTGCTGGGGCCAACGTCCTGACTTTC	CASTGVAGANVLTF
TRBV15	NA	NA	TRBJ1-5	TGTGCCACCAGCAGAACGGTAAATAGCAATCAGCCCCAGCATTTT	CATSRTVNSNQPQHF
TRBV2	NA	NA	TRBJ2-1	TGTGCCAGCAGTGTACAAACCTACAATGAGCAGTTCTTC	CASSVQTYNEQFF
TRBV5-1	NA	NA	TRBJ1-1	TGCGCCAGCAGCTCCACGGGAAACACTGAAGCTTTCTTT	CASSSTGNTEAFF
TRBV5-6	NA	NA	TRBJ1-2	TGTGCCAGCAGCTTGGTGGCACCGAACTATGGCTACACCTTC	CASSLVAPNYGYTF
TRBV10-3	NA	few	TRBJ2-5	TGTGCCACCAGAAGGTCCGTGGGAGGTGAGACCCAGTACTTC	CATRRSVGGETQYF
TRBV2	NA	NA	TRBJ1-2	TGTGCCAGCGGGAGGACCTGGGAAGGCTACACCTTC	CASGRTWEGYTF